This entry concerns a single T cell receptor beta chain. As yet, its antigen is unknown. This sample is part of a study of cytomegalovirus exposure and HLA in healthy donors. Whole-study findings and limits: Association of fewer than 20,000 TCR beta sequences with HLA alleles was found at 0.05 false discovery rate in a later analysis. Cytomegalovirus association was assigned to approximately 160 TCR beta chains. As a later analysis showed, a missense DCLRE1C variant was linked to trimming of TCR beta V- and J-genes.

Germline-derived CDR1 and CDR2 are MGHRA and YSYEKL. Trimming pared 0 bases from V and 4 bases from J, leaving 16 bases between. This CDR3 spans 16 amino acids. Both 60 Vbeta primers and 13 Jbeta primers went into the PCR. The table came from immunoSEQ multiplex PCR; TCRdb's copy has only in-frame clones and leaves some out. The profile shows 100,000 or so clones, roughly four fifths of them singletons. The chain is built from TRBV4-1 and TRBJ2-7; tentative D call: TRBD2 (6 bases). This clonotype was sampled from a male donor in good health and CMV-seropositive. The sequencing input was PBMCs. The CDR3 protein is CASSQEDAGSVYEQYF. The CDR3 coding sequence is TGCGCCAGCAGCCAAGAGGACGCGGGGTCGGTTTACGAGCAGTACTTC.